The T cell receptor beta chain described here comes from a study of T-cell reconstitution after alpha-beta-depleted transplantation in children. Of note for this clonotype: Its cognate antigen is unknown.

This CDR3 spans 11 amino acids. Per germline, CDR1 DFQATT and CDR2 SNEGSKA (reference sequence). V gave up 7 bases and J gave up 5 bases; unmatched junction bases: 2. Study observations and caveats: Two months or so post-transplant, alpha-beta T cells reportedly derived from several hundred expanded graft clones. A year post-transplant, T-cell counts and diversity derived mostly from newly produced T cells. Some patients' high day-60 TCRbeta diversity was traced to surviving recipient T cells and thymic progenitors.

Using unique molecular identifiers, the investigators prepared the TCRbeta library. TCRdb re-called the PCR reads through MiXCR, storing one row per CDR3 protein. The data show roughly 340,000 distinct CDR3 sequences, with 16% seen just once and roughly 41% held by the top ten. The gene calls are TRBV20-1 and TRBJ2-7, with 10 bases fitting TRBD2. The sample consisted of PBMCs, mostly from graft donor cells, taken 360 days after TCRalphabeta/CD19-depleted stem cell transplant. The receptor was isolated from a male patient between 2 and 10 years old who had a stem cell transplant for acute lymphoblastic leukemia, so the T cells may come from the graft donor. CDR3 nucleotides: TGCAGTGTTAGCGGGAGGCACGAGCAGTACTTC. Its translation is CSVSGRHEQYF.